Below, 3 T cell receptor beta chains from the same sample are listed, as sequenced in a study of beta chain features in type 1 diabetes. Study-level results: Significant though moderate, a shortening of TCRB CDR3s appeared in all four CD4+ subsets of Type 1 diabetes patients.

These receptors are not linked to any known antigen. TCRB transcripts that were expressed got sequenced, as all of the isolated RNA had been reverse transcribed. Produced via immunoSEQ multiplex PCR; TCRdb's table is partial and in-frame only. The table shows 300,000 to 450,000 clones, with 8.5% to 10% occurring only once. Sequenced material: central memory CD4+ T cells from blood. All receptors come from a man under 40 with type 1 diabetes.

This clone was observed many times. The CDR3 sequence: CASSPGIRLTNTGELFF. The CDR3 region has the DNA TGTGCCAGCAGCCCGGGTATTCGGTTAACGAACACCGGGGAGCTGTTTTTT. This chain connects TRBV11-2 to TRBJ2-2; D not resolved. Trimming stripped 5 bases from V and 0 bases from J, with 16 bases between. CDR1 SGHAT and CDR2 FQNNGV come from the germline V gene. The CDR3 runs 17 residues. Combining the CDR3 with reference TRBV11-2 and TRBJ2-2 gives the whole variable domain EAGVAQSPRYKIIEKRQSVAFWCNPISGHATLYWYQQILGQGPKLLIQFQNNGVVDDSQLPKDRFSAERLKGVDSTLKIQPAKLEDSAVYLCASSPGIRLTNTGELFFGEGSRLTVL.

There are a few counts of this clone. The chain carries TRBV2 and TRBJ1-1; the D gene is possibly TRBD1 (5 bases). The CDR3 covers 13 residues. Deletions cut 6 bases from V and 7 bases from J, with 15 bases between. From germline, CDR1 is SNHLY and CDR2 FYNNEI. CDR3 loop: CASSQGGVYEAFF. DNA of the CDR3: TGTGCCAGCAGCCAGGGTGGGGTTTATGAAGCTTTCTTT.

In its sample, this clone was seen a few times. This CDR3 reads CASSQEATGNTEAFF. For the CDR3, the DNA is TGCGCCAGCAGCCAAGAGGCGACAGGGAACACTGAAGCTTTCTTT. This chain uses TRBV4-1 with TRBJ1-1; D possibly corresponds to TRBD1 (6 bases). The V end was cut by 0 bases, the J end by 1 base, with 9 bases between. The germline V gene has CDR1 MGHRA and CDR2 YSYEKL. The CDR3 runs 15 residues.